The 2 T cell receptor beta chains reported below all come from one sample, sequenced in a study of cytomegalovirus exposure and HLA in healthy donors. In the PCR, 60 Vbeta and 13 Jbeta primers were used. Clones were read by immunoSEQ multiplex PCR, and TCRdb kept only the in-frame ones, dropping some. The data contain roughly 190,000 clones, roughly 80% of them singletons. Sequenced material: PBMCs. All receptors come from a woman in her thirties in good health and CMV-seropositive.

V is TRBV27 and J is TRBJ2-7; 8 nucleotides match TRBD2. CDR1 is MNHEY, CDR2 SMNVEV, per germline (reference sequence). Germline trimming cut 0 bases from V and 1 base from J; bases unmatched to any gene: 5. The CDR3 is made up of 16 amino acids. CDR3 nucleotides: TGTGCCAGCAGTTTATCGTTTACTAGCGGATCCTACGAGCAGTACTTC. It encodes CASSLSFTSGSYEQYF.

The chain employs TRBV29-1 and TRBJ1-2; a possible D gene is TRBD1 (6 bases). The CDR3 spans 17 residues. CDR1 is SQVTM, CDR2 ANQGSEA, per germline. V was clipped by 3 bases and J by 0 bases, with 20 bases between them. The CDR3 is CSVDATGTRPPNYGYTF. For the CDR3, the DNA is TGCAGCGTTGACGCAACAGGGACGAGGCCCCCTAACTATGGCTACACCTTC.